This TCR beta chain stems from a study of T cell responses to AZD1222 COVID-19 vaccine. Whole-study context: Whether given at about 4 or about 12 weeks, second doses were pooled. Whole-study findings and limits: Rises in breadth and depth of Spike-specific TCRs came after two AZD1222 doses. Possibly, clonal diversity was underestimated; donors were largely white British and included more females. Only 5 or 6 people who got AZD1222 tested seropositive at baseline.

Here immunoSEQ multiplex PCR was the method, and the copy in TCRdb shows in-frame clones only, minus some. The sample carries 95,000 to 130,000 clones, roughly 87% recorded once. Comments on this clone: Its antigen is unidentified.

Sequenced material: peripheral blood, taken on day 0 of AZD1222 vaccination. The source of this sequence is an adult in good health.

CDR3 region: CAISDSREQPQHF. The CDR3 nucleotides read TGTGCCATCAGTGACTCCAGGGAGCAGCCCCAGCATTTT. The chain employs TRBV10-3 and TRBJ1-5, with TRBD1 as a possible D gene (5 bases). The CDR3 sequence is 13 residues long. Germline CDR1 and CDR2: ENHRY and SYGVKD. V lost 3 bases to trimming and J lost 7 bases, with 10 bases between them.